This is a list of T cell receptor beta chains from one sample in a study of blood T cell repertoires in COVID-19. Data came from immunoSEQ multiplex PCR; TCRdb stores just in-frame clones and leaves some out. This sample has under 200,000 clones, with 65% to 85% found just once. Sequenced material: peripheral blood. The receptor set was obtained from a human donor with acute or convalescent COVID-19. The donor label of this sample is uncertain. Each CDR3 is given with its conserved first and last residue. A D gene is named only where the DNA matches it firmly. Size is omitted from some rows. Given values are once, few, many or a class for expanded clones.

v_gene: TRBV5-1
d_gene: .
j_gene: TRBJ1-1
abundance: .
CDR3aa: CASSLAGEFSTEAFF
CDR3nt: TGCGCCAGCAGCTTGGCGGGGGAATTCAGCACTGAAGCTTTCTTT

v_gene: TRBV27
d_gene: TRBD2
j_gene: TRBJ2-7
abundance: .
CDR3aa: CASSFREGSSEQYF
CDR3nt: TGTGCCAGCAGTTTCCGGGAGGGTTCATCCGAGCAGTACTTC

v_gene: TRBV21-1
d_gene: .
j_gene: TRBJ2-7
abundance: once
CDR3aa: CASSKGSGQGFEQYF
CDR3nt: TGTGCCAGCAGCAAAGGGTCGGGACAGGGTTTCGAGCAGTACTTC

v_gene: TRBV20-1
d_gene: .
j_gene: TRBJ1-1
abundance: .
CDR3aa: CSASWASMNTEAFF
CDR3nt: TGCAGTGCTAGTTGGGCCTCCATGAACACTGAAGCTTTCTTT

v_gene: TRBV5-5
d_gene: .
j_gene: TRBJ1-3
abundance: .
CDR3aa: CASSSGADGNTIYF
CDR3nt: TGTGCCAGCAGCTCGGGAGCCGATGGAAACACCATATATTTT

v_gene: TRBV5-6
d_gene: TRBD2
j_gene: TRBJ2-3
abundance: .
CDR3aa: CASSPLAGAQDTQYF
CDR3nt: TGTGCCAGCAGCCCCCTAGCGGGGGCCCAAGATACGCAGTATTTT

v_gene: TRBV5-1
d_gene: .
j_gene: TRBJ2-1
abundance: .
CDR3aa: CASSSLTALQADEQFF
CDR3nt: TGCGCCAGCAGCTCGCTCACAGCGTTACAGGCCGATGAGCAGTTCTTC

v_gene: TRBV5-8
d_gene: TRBD1
j_gene: TRBJ1-4
abundance: few
CDR3aa: CASSLLGGEKLFF
CDR3nt: TGTGCCAGCAGCTTGCTAGGGGGCGAAAAACTGTTTTTT

v_gene: TRBV18
d_gene: TRBD2
j_gene: TRBJ2-3
abundance: .
CDR3aa: CASSPPTSGGVWTQYF
CDR3nt: TGTGCCAGCTCACCACCTACCAGCGGGGGGGTTTGGACGCAGTATTTT

v_gene: TRBV28
d_gene: .
j_gene: TRBJ2-7
abundance: .
CDR3aa: CASSYGGTASGGEQYF
CDR3nt: TGTGCCAGCAGTTACGGAGGGACAGCTTCCGGAGGGGAGCAGTACTTC

v_gene: TRBV4-1
d_gene: .
j_gene: TRBJ1-3
abundance: .
CDR3aa: CASSLNFGQRSGNTIYF
CDR3nt: TGCGCCAGCAGCCTAAACTTTGGACAGCGATCTGGAAACACCATATATTTT

v_gene: TRBV27
d_gene: TRBD2
j_gene: TRBJ2-3
abundance: .
CDR3aa: CASSLPRTSGRVTQYF
CDR3nt: TGTGCCAGCAGTTTACCTCGGACTAGCGGGAGAGTTACGCAGTATTTT

v_gene: TRBV28
d_gene: TRBD2
j_gene: TRBJ2-5
abundance: .
CDR3aa: CASSLGLAGPLLQETQYF
CDR3nt: TGTGCCAGCAGTTTAGGGCTAGCGGGCCCCCTTCTTCAAGAGACCCAGTACTTC

v_gene: TRBV19
d_gene: TRBD1
j_gene: TRBJ2-1
abundance: .
CDR3aa: CASSGTGGGNEQFF
CDR3nt: TGTGCCAGTAGTGGGACAGGAGGGGGCAATGAGCAGTTCTTC

v_gene: TRBV27
d_gene: .
j_gene: TRBJ1-4
abundance: .
CDR3aa: CASSSSRTVMKELFF
CDR3nt: TGTGCCAGCAGTTCTTCACGGACAGTAATGAAAGAACTGTTTTTT

v_gene: TRBV6-5
d_gene: TRBD1
j_gene: TRBJ1-3
abundance: .
CDR3aa: CASSPLGQGGTIYF
CDR3nt: TGTGCCAGCAGTCCCCTAGGACAGGGAGGCACCATATATTTT

v_gene: TRBV5-1
d_gene: TRBD1
j_gene: TRBJ1-2
abundance: .
CDR3aa: CASSANRDRGNYGYTF
CDR3nt: TGCGCCAGCAGCGCAAACCGGGACAGGGGAAACTATGGCTACACCTTC

v_gene: TRBV30
d_gene: .
j_gene: TRBJ1-1
abundance: .
CDR3aa: CAWSPGATEAFF
CDR3nt: TGTGCCTGGAGTCCAGGGGCCACTGAAGCTTTCTTT

v_gene: TRBV18
d_gene: .
j_gene: TRBJ1-3
abundance: .
CDR3aa: CASSPNGLSGNTIYF
CDR3nt: TGTGCCAGCTCACCAAACGGACTCTCTGGAAACACCATATATTTT

v_gene: TRBV16
d_gene: .
j_gene: TRBJ1-5
abundance: once
CDR3aa: CASSQYRGYSNQPQHF
CDR3nt: TGTGCCAGCAGCCAATATAGGGGTTATAGCAATCAGCCCCAGCATTTT